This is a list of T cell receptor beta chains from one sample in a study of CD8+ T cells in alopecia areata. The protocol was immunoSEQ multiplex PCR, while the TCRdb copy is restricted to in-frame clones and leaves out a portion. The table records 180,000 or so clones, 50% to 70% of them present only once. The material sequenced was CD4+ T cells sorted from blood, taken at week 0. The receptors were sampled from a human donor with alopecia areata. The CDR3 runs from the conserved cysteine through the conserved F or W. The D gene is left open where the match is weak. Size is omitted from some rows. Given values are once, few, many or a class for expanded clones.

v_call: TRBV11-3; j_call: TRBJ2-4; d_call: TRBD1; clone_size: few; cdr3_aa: CASSFKGQGMAIQYF; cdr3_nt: TGTGCCAGCAGCTTTAAGGGACAGGGGATGGCCATTCAGTACTTC
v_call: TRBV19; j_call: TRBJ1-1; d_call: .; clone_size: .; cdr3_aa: CASRMKGRPKGAEAFF; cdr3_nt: TGTGCCAGTCGAATGAAGGGGCGGCCGAAGGGCGCTGAAGCTTTCTTT
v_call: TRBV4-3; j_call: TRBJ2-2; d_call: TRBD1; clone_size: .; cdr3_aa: CASSHHLPGQGTGELFF; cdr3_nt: TGCGCCAGCAGCCACCACCTCCCGGGACAGGGGACCGGGGAGCTGTTTTTT
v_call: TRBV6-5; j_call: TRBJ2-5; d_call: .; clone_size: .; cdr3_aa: CASSSQGRETQYF; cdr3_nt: TGTGCCAGCAGTTCCCAGGGTCGCGAGACCCAGTACTTC
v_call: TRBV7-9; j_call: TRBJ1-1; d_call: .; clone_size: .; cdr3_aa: CASSFRQHTEAFF; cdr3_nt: TGTGCCAGCAGCTTTCGGCAGCACACTGAAGCTTTCTTT
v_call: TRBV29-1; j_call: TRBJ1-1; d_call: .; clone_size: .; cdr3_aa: CSFQRGNVNTEAFF; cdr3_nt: TGCAGCTTCCAAAGGGGGAATGTGAACACTGAAGCTTTCTTT
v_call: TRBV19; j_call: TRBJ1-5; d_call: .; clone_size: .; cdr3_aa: CASSISVAGNQPQHF; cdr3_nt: TGTGCCAGTAGTATCTCGGTGGCAGGCAATCAGCCCCAGCATTTT
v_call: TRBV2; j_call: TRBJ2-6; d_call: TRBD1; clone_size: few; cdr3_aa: CASRGQASGANVLTF; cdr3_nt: TGTGCCAGCAGGGGACAGGCGTCTGGGGCCAACGTCCTGACTTTC
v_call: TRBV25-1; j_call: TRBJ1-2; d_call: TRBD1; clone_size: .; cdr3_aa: CASSGTGGGGYTF; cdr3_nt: TGTGCCAGCAGTGGGACAGGGGGCGGCGGCTACACCTTC
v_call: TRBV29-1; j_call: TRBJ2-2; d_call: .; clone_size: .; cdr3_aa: CSVGPANTGELFF; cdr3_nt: TGCAGCGTTGGGCCAGCGAACACCGGGGAGCTGTTTTTT
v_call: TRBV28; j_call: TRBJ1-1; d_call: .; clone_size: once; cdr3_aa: CASSTALSEAFF; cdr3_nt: TGTGCCAGCAGTACGGCCCTTAGTGAAGCTTTCTTT
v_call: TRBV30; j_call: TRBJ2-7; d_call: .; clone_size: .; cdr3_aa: CAWSKGGVSYEQYF; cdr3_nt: TGTGCCTGGAGTAAGGGCGGGGTCTCCTACGAGCAGTACTTC
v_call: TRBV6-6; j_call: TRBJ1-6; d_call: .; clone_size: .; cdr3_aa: CASTLFPGTPLHF; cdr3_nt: TGTGCCAGCACCCTCTTTCCGGGTACACCCCTCCACTTT
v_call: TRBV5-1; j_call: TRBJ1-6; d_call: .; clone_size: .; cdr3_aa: CASSSGWENSPLHF; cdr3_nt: TGCGCCAGCAGCTCCGGGTGGGAAAATTCACCCCTCCACTTT
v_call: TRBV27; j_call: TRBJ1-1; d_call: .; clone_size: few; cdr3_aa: CASSLSAGGSTEAFF; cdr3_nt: TGTGCCAGCAGTTTATCGGCCGGGGGAAGCACTGAAGCTTTCTTT
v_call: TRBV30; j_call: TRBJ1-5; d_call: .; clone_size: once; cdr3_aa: CAWSELNQPQHF; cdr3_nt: TGTGCCTGGAGTGAGCTCAATCAGCCCCAGCATTTT
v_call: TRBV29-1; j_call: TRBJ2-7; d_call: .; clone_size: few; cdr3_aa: CSVEIGYEQYF; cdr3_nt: TGCAGCGTTGAAATCGGGTACGAGCAGTACTTC